This TCR beta chain was documented in a study of blood T cells in healthy people across ages. The overall study: There was about one barcoded beta molecule captured by template switching per two T cells.

The CDR3 is 15 residues long. V shed 6 bases and J 2 bases; nucleotides not matched to a gene: 7. Germline CDR1 MNHEY, CDR2 SMNVEV (reference sequence). General study points: Getting older went along with TCR beta diversity per million T cells dropping roughly linearly. It was held that the diversity estimates obtained from one million T cells were underestimates.

Remarks on this clonotype: Its antigen is still unknown.

Together with a sample-barcoded 5' primer, a J-beta primer mix was included in a second PCR lasting about 7 to 11 cycles. There were at least 2.5 million CDR3-containing paired-end reads obtained from each sample. Using its own MiXCR run on the 5' RACE reads, TCRdb lists one record per CDR3 protein. This table has fewer than 2,000,000 distinct CDR3 sequences, roughly a third appearing once. The material sequenced was blood. The receptor was derived from a woman aged 25 to 39 in good health. V usage is TRBV27 and J usage is TRBJ2-7; 10 bases are a match to TRBD2. The CDR3 loop reads CASRKGLAEAYEQYF. Written as DNA, the CDR3 is TGTGCCAGCAGGAAAGGACTAGCGGAGGCCTACGAGCAGTACTTC.